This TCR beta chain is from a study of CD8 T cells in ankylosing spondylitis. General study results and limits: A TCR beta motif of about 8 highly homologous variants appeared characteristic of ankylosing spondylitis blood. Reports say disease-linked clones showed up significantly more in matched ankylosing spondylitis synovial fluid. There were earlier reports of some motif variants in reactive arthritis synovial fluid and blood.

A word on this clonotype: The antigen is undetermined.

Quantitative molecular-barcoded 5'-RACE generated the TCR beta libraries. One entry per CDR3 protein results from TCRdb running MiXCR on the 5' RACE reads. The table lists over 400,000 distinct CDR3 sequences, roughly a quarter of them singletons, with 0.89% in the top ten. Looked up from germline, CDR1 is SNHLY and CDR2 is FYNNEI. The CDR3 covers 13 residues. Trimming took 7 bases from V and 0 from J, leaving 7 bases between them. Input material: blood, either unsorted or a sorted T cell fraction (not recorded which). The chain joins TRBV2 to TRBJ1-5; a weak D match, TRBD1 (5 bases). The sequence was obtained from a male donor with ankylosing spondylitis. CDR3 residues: CASKDNSNQPQHF. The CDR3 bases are TGTGCCAGCAAGGACAATAGCAATCAGCCCCAGCATTTT.